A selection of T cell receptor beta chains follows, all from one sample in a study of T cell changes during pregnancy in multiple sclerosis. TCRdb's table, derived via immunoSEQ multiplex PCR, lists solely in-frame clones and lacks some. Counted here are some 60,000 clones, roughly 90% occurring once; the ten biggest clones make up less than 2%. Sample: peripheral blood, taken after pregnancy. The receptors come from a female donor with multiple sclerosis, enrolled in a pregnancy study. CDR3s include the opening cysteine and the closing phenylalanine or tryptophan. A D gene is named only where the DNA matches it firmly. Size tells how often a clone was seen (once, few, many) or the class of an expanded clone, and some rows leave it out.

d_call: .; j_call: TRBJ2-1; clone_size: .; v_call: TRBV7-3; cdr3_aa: CASSSGNAYNEQFF; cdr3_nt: TGTGCCAGCAGCTCCGGGAATGCCTACAATGAGCAGTTCTTC
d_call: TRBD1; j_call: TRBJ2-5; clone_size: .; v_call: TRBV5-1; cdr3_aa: CASSSGTGRETQYF; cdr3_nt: TGCGCCAGCAGCTCCGGGACAGGCCGGGAGACCCAGTACTTC
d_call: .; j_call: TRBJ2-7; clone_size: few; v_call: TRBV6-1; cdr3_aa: CASGRAGVEQYF; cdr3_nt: TGTGCCAGCGGTCGGGCAGGGGTCGAGCAGTACTTC
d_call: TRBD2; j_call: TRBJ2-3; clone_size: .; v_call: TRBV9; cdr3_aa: CASSPWTSRDTQYF; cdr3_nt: TGTGCCAGCAGCCCCTGGACTAGCCGGGATACGCAGTATTTT
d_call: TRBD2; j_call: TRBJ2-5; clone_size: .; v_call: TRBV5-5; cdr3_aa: CASSLRGFVAGETQYF; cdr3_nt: TGTGCCAGCAGCCTACGGGGTTTTGTAGCGGGAGAGACCCAGTACTTC
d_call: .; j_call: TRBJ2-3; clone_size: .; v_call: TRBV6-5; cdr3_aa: CASTSGQTGDTQYF; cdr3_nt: TGTGCCAGCACCTCCGGGCAGACGGGGGATACGCAGTATTTT
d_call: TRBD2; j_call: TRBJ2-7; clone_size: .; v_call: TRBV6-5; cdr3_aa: CASIRPGGAEQYF; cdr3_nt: TGTGCCAGCATCCGCCCGGGGGGGGCCGAGCAGTACTTC
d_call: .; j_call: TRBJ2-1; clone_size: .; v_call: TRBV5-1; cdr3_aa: CASSHTTGAAGNEQFF; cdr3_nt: TGCGCCAGCAGCCATACAACGGGTGCTGCGGGAAATGAGCAGTTCTTC
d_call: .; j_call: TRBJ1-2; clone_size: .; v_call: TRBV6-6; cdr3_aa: CASNPVAGNNNYGYTF; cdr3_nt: TGTGCCAGCAATCCGGTCGCGGGAAACAACAACTATGGCTACACCTTC
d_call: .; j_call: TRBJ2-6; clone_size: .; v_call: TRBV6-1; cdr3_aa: CASGDSSGANVPTF; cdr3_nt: TGTGCCAGCGGCGACAGCTCTGGGGCCAACGTCCCGACTTTC
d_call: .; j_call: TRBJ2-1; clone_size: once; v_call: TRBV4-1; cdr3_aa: CASSQVRSSYNEQFF; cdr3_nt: TGCGCCAGCAGCCAAGTTAGAAGCTCCTACAATGAGCAGTTCTTC
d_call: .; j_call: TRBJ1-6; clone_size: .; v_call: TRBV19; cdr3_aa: CASSIGPNSPLHF; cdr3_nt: TGTGCCAGTAGTATTGGCCCTAATTCACCCCTCCACTTT
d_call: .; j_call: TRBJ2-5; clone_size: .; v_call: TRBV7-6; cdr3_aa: CASSLAPFPREETQYF; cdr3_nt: TGTGCCAGCAGCTTAGCCCCTTTCCCTCGGGAGGAGACCCAGTACTTC
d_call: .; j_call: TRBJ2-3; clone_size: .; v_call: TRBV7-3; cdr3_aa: CASSSAGASTDTQYF; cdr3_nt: TGTGCCAGCAGCTCTGCGGGGGCCAGCACAGATACGCAGTATTTT
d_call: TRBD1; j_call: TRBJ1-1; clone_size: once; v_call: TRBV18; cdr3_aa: CASSGQGGTEAFF; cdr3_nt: TGTGCCAGCTCAGGACAGGGAGGCACTGAAGCTTTCTTT